The 3 T cell receptor beta chains given below trace back to one sample, sequenced in a study of OX40 agonist ivuxolimab in advanced cancers. The table came from immunoSEQ multiplex PCR; TCRdb's copy has only in-frame clones and leaves some out. Of 30,000 to 40,000 clones in the sample, approximately 89% are singletons; the top ten hold 35% to 40%. Source: CD4+ or CD8+ T cells sorted from blood, taken in a trial of the OX40 agonist ivuxolimab. Source of these receptors: an adult with an advanced solid tumor such as melanoma, head and neck, liver or kidney cancer.

V and J are TRBV27 and TRBJ2-1; D not resolved. V was cut by 8 bases and J by 6 bases, with 20 bases left in between. Germline values: CDR1 MNHEY, CDR2 SMNVEV (reference sequence). CDR3 size: 15 residues. The CDR3 reads CASRPGQHGSNEQFF. The CDR3, as DNA: TGTGCCAGCCGTCCGGGCCAGCACGGTAGCAATGAGCAGTTCTTC.

The gene calls are TRBV11-3 and TRBJ2-3; D is unresolved. Germline CDR1 is SGHNT and CDR2 is YENEEA. The CDR3 has 13 residues. The germline V and J ends were trimmed by 6 bases and 1 base, with 8 bases remaining between them. CDR3 sequence reads: CASSSDGTDTQYF. The CDR3 DNA follows: TGTGCCAGCAGTTCGGACGGCACAGATACGCAGTATTTT.

This rearrangement joins TRBV25-1 to TRBJ2-7; no reliable D call. Trimming took 6 bases from V and 3 from J, leaving 9 bases between them. This CDR3 region has 12 residues. Germline assignment: CDR1 MGHDK and CDR2 SYGVNS. The CDR3 bases are TGTGCCAGCAGCTCCGGTATCTACGAGCAGTACTTC. Translation gives CASSSGIYEQYF.